Shown below are 3 T cell receptor beta chains from a single sample sequenced in a study of T cells in Graves' hyperthyroidism and ophthalmopathy. The TCR beta CDR3 regions underwent amplification using RNA transcripts as the source. TCR CDR3 regions were first amplified by RT-PCR with HTBI primers. TCRdb reprocessed the multiplex PCR reads via MiXCR and lists one record per CDR3 protein. The sample consists of over 300,000 distinct CDR3 sequences, approximately 15% of them appearing once. Material: blood. The receptors originated from a woman aged 40 to 50 with Graves' ophthalmopathy.

This clonotype was seen ten or more times. This chain uses TRBV20-1 with TRBJ2-1; 7 nucleotides match TRBD2. Looked up from germline, CDR1 is DFQATT and CDR2 is SNEGSKA (reference sequence). The trim removed 4 bases at V and 4 bases at J, leaving 7 bases unmatched. This CDR3 contains 14 residues. CDR3 region: CSAKSLAEYNEQFF. In DNA, the CDR3 is TGCAGTGCTAAGAGCCTAGCGGAATACAATGAGCAGTTCTTC.

This clonotype appeared many times. The chain combines TRBV28 with TRBJ1-5; D is unclear. The CDR3 is made up of 14 amino acids. Germline-derived CDR1 and CDR2 are MDHEN and SYDVKM. The V and J ends lost 1 base and 4 bases respectively, with 8 bases between them. CDR3 in amino acids: CASSLLAANQPQHF. The CDR3 nucleotides read TGTGCCAGCAGTTTATTGGCAGCTAATCAGCCCCAGCATTTT.

This clonotype has at least ten counts. The chain employs TRBV28 and TRBJ2-7; 12 positions match TRBD1. After removal of 5 bases from V and 6 bases from J, the junction contained 5 bases not matched to a gene. The CDR3 runs 14 residues. CDR1 MDHEN and CDR2 SYDVKM come from the germline V gene. The CDR3 nucleotides read TGTGCCAGCAGTGCCGGGACAGGGGGCGCCGAGCAGTACTTC. Amino acids: CASSAGTGGAEQYF.